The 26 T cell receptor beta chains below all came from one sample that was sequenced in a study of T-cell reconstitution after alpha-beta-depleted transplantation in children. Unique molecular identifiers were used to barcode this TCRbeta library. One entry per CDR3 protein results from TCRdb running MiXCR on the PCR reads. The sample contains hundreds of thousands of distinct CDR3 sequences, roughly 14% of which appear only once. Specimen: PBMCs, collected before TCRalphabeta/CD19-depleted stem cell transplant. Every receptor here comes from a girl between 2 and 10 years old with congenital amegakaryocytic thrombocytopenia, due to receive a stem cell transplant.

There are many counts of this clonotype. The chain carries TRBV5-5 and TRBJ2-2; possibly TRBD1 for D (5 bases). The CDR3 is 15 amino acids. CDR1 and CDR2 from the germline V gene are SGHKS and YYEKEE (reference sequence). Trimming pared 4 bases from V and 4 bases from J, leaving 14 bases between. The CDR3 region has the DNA TGTGCCAGCAGCCTGCAAGGGGCGACCACCGGGGAGCTGTTTTTT. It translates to CASSLQGATTGELFF.

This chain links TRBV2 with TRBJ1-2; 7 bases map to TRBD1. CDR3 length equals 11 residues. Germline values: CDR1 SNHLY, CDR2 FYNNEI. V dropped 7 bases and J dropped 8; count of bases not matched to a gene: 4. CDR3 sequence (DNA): TGTGCCAGCAACGAAGGGGGCGGCTACACCTTC. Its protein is CASNEGGGYTF.

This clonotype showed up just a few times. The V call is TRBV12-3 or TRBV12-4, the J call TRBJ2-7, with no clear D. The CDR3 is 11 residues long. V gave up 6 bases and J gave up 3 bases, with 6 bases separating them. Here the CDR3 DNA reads TGTGCCAGCAGGATAAACTACGAGCAGTACTTC. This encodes CASRINYEQYF.

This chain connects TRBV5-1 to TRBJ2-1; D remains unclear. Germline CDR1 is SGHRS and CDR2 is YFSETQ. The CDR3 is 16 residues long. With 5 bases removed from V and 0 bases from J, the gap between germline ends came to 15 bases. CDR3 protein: CASRASPQFSYNEQFF. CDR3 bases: TGCGCCAGCAGAGCCAGCCCGCAGTTCTCCTACAATGAGCAGTTCTTC.

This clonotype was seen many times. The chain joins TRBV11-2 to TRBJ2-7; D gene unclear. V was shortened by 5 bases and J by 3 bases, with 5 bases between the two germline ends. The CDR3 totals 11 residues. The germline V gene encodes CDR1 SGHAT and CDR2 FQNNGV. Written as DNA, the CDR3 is TGTGCCAGCAGCCCTCACTACGAGCAGTACTTC. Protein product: CASSPHYEQYF.

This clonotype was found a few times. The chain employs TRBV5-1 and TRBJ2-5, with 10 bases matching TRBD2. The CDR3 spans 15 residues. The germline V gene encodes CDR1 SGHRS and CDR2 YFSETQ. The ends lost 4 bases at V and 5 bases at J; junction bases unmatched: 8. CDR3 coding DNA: TGCGCCAGCAGCCATCTAGCGGGAGCGGCTGAGACCCAGTACTTC. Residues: CASSHLAGAAETQYF.

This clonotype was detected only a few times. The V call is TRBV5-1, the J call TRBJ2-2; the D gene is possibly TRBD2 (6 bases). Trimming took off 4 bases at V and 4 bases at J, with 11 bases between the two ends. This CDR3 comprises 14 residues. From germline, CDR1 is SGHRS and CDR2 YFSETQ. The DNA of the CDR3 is TGCGCCAGCAGCAAAACGGGAGCCACCGGGGAGCTGTTTTTT. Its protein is CASSKTGATGELFF.

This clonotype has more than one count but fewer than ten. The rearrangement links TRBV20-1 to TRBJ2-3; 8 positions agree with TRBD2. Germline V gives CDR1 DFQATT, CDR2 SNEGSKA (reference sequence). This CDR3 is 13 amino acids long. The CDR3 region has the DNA TGCGGAGGGAGCGGGAGAGGTGTAGATACGCAGTATTTT. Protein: CGGSGRGVDTQYF.

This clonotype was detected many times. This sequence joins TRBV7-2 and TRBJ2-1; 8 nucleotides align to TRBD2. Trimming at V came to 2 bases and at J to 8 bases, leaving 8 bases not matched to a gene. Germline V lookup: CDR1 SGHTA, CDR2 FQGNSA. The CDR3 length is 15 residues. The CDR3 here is CASSLLSLAGDEQFF. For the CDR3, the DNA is TGTGCCAGCAGCTTATTGAGTCTAGCGGGTGATGAGCAGTTCTTC. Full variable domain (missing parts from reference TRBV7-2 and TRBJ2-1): GAGVSQSPSNKVTEKGKDVELRCDPISGHTALYWYRQSLGQGLEFLIYFQGNSAPDKSGLPSDRFSAERTGGSVSTLTIQRTQQEDSAVYLCASSLLSLAGDEQFFGPGTRLTVL.

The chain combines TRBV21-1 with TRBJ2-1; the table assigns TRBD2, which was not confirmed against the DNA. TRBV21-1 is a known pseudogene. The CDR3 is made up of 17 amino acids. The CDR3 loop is CASSTLAGGRSYNEQFF. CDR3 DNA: TGTGCCAGCAGCACCCTAGCGGGAGGCCGCTCCTACAATGAGCAGTTCTTC.

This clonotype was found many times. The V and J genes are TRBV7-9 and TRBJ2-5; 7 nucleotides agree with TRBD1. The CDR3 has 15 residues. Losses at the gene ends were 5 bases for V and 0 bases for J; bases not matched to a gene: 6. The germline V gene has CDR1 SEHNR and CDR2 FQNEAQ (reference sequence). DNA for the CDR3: TGTGCCAGCAGCCGACGACAGGGCTACCAAGAGACCCAGTACTTC. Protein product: CASSRRQGYQETQYF.

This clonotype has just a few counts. Here the CDR3 reads CSVEDSKTGGLAIYF. CDR3 bases: TGCAGCGTTGAAGATTCGAAGACCGGGGGACTGGCCATATATTTT. V is TRBV29-1 and J is TRBJ1-3, with TRBD1 as a possible D gene (5 bases). V dropped 0 bases and J dropped 11 bases, with 20 bases sitting between them. Germline CDR1 reads SQVTM; CDR2 reads ANQGSEA. This CDR3 has 15 amino acids.

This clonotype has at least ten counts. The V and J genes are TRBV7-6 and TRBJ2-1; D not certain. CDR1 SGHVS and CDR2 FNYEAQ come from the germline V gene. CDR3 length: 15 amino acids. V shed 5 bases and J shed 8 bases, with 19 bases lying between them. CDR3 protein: CASSRSELTKDEQFF. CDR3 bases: TGTGCCAGCAGCCGAAGCGAGCTAACCAAGGATGAGCAGTTCTTC.

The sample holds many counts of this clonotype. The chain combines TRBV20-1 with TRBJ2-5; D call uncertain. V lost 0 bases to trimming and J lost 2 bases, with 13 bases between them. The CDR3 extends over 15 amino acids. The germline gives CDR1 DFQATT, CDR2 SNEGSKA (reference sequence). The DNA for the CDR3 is TGCAGTGCTAGAGATATCGGCGGCAGTCAAGAGACCCAGTACTTC. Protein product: CSARDIGGSQETQYF.

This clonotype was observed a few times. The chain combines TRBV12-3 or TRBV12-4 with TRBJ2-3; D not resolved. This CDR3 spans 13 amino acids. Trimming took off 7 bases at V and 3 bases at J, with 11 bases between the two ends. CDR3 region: CASKRVWTDTQYF. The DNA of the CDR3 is TGTGCCAGCAAGCGCGTGTGGACAGATACGCAGTATTTT.

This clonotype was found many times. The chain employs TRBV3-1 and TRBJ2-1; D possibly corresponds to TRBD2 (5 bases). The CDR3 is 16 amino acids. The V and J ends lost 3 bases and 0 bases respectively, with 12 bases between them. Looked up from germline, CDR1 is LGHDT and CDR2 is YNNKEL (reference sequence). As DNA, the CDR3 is TGTGCCAGCAGCCAGGAAGCGGTTAGCTCCTACAATGAGCAGTTCTTC. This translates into CASSQEAVSSYNEQFF.

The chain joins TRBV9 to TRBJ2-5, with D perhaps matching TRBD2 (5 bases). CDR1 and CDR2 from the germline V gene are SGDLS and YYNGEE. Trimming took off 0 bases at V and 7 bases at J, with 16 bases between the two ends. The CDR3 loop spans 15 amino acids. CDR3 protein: CASSVGGAGIATQYF. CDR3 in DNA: TGTGCCAGCAGCGTAGGCGGTGCGGGCATTGCGACCCAGTACTTC.

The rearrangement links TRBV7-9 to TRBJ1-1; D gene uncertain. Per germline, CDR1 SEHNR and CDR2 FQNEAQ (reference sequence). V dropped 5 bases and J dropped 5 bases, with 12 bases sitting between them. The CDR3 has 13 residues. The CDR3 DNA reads TGTGCCAGCAGCCCCTCCCGTTGGACTGAAGCTTTCTTT. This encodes CASSPSRWTEAFF.

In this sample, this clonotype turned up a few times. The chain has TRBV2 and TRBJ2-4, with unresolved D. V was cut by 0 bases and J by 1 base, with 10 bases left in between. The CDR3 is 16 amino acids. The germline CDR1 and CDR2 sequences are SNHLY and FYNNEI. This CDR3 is CASSEALRRAKNIQYF. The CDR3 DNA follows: TGTGCCAGCAGTGAAGCTCTGAGACGTGCCAAAAACATTCAGTACTTC.

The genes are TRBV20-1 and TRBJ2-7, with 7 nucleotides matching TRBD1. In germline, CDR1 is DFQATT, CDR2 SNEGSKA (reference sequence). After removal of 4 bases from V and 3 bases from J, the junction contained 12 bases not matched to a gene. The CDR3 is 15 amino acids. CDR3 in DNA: TGCAGTGCTACTCCTTCCCGGGACAGTATCTACGAGCAGTACTTC. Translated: CSATPSRDSIYEQYF.

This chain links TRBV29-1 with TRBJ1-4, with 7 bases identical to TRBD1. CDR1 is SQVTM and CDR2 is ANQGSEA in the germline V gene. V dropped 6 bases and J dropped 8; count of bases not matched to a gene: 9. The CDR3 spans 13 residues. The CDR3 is CSVVTGQSEKLFF. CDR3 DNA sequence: TGCAGCGTCGTGACAGGGCAAAGCGAAAAACTGTTTTTT.

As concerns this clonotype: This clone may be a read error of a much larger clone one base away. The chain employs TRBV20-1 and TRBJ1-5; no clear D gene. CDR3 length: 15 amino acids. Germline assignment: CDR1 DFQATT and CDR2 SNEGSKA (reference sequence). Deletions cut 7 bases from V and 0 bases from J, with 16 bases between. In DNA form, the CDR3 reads TGCAGTGGTAAGGGAGCAGTTTATAGCAATCAGCCCCAGCATTTT. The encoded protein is CSGKGAVYSNQPQHF.

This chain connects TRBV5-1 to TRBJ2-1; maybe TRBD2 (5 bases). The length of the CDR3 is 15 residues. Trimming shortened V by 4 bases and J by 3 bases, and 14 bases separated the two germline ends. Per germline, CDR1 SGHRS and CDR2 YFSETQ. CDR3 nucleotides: TGCGCCAGCAGCCCAGGACTCGACCACTACAATGAGCAGTTCTTC. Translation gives CASSPGLDHYNEQFF.

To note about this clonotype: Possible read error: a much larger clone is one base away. CDR3 sequence (DNA): TGCAGCGTCCCGGATTCCCTCGGCGGCGACACCTTC. It codes for CSVPDSLGGDTF. V and J are TRBV29-1 and TRBJ1-2; D ambiguous. Trimming left V 6 bases short and J 12 bases short, with 20 bases between. In germline, CDR1 is SQVTM, CDR2 ANQGSEA. This CDR3 has 12 amino acids.

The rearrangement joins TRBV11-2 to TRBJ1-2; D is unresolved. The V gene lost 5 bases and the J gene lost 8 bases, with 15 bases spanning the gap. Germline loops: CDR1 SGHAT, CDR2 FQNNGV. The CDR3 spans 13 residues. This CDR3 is CASSIRVSAGYTF. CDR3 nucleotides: TGTGCCAGCAGCATAAGGGTCAGCGCGGGCTACACCTTC.

CDR3 amino acids: CASSQAGLAGDFEQYF. The DNA of the CDR3 is TGTGCCAGCAGCCAAGCCGGACTAGCGGGAGATTTCGAGCAGTACTTC. The chain links TRBV14 to TRBJ2-7, with 13 positions matching TRBD2. The CDR3 contains 16 residues. After removal of 1 base from V and 6 bases from J, the junction contained 6 bases not matched to a gene. Germline loops: CDR1 SGHDN, CDR2 FVKESK. Complete variable domain (other parts from reference TRBV14 and TRBJ2-7): EAGVTQFPSHSVIEKGQTVTLRCDPISGHDNLYWYRRVMGKEIKFLLHFVKESKQDESGMPNNRFLAERTGGTYSTLKVQPAELEDSGVYFCASSQAGLAGDFEQYFGPGTRLTVT.